This TCR beta chain emerged from a study of OX40 agonist ivuxolimab in advanced cancers. Study-wide background: Every patient in dose escalation had hepatocellular carcinoma, melanoma, renal cell or head and neck cancer.

Germline V CDR1 and CDR2: LGHNT, FRNRAP. CDR3 length equals 16 residues. V was cut by 1 base and J by 2 bases, with 13 bases left in between. This table comes from immunoSEQ multiplex PCR, and its TCRdb copy is limited to in-frame clones, with some not included. Of just over 50,000 clones detected, roughly four fifths appear once; the ten largest clones hold around 2.8%. This clonotype originated in an adult with an advanced solid tumor such as melanoma, head and neck, liver or kidney cancer. This material consisted of CD4+ or CD8+ T cells sorted from blood, taken in a trial of the OX40 agonist ivuxolimab. The V call is TRBV12-5, the J call TRBJ2-3, with a weak D call TRBD1 (6 bases). CDR3 bases: TGTGCTAGTGGTTTGGACGGACAGATCCCCACAGATACGCAGTATTTT. It yields the protein CASGLDGQIPTDTQYF.